The 21 T cell receptor beta chains given below trace back to one sample, sequenced in a study of blood T cell repertoires in COVID-19. The assay was immunoSEQ multiplex PCR, and TCRdb's table has in-frame clones only and misses some. Of a few hundred thousand clones in the sample, 90% were seen once. The sample was PBMCs or T cells enriched from blood (not recorded which). These receptor sequences come from a man aged 25-45 years who had been exposed to COVID-19.

This clone was picked up one time. V usage is TRBV11-2 and J usage is TRBJ1-2; the D is unclear. The CDR3 has 15 amino acids. The germline V gene has CDR1 SGHAT and CDR2 FQNNGV. The V end was cut by 1 base, the J end by 1 base, with 10 bases between. The DNA of the CDR3 is TGTGCCAGCAGCTTAGGGGTGCAGGATAACTATGGCTACACCTTC. It translates to CASSLGVQDNYGYTF.

This rearrangement joins TRBV4-3 to TRBJ2-7, with D possibly TRBD2 on 6 matching bases. V was shortened by 0 bases and J by 3 bases, with 15 bases between the two germline ends. Germline-derived CDR1 and CDR2 are LGHNA and YSLEER. This CDR3 contains 16 residues. In DNA form, the CDR3 reads TGCGCCAGCAGCCAAGATTTCGGGAGCCCAATCTACGAGCAGTACTTC. Protein sequence: CASSQDFGSPIYEQYF.

This clone was found once. V gene TRBV6-5 combines with J gene TRBJ1-3; a weak D match, TRBD1 (6 bases). There are 15 residues in the CDR3. V was trimmed by 2 bases and J by 3 bases, leaving 11 bases between them. Germline assignment: CDR1 MNHEY and CDR2 SVGAGI. The CDR3: CASSYRGARGNTIYF. The CDR3 DNA reads TGTGCCAGCAGTTACCGGGGGGCGCGTGGAAACACCATATATTTT.

This chain uses TRBV7-3 with TRBJ2-5; 13 bases are shared with TRBD2. The CDR3 is made up of 16 amino acids. V gave up 6 bases and J gave up 3 bases; unmatched junction bases: 7. Germline-derived CDR1 and CDR2 are SGHTA and FQGTGA. As DNA, the CDR3 is TGTGCCAGCAGTCCAAATGGACTAGCGGGGGAAGAGACCCAGTACTTC. The encoded protein is CASSPNGLAGEETQYF.

This clone has only a few counts. This chain connects TRBV6-4 to TRBJ2-3; maybe TRBD2 (7 bases). The V end lost 3 bases, the J end lost 2 bases, and 9 bases lay between the germline ends. Germline V lookup: CDR1 MRHNA, CDR2 SNTAGT. The CDR3 is 14 amino acids. CDR3 coding DNA: TGTGCCAGCAGTGAGGGGGGGCCCACAGATACGCAGTATTTT. Protein: CASSEGGPTDTQYF.

The CDR3 sequence: CASSLASWTGELFF. The CDR3 region has the DNA TGTGCCAGCAGCTTGGCCAGTTGGACCGGGGAGCTGTTTTTT. V usage is TRBV5-6 and J usage is TRBJ2-2, with D hard to call. This CDR3 is 14 amino acids long. V was clipped by 0 bases and J by 5 bases, with 8 bases between them. The germline V gene encodes CDR1 SGHDT and CDR2 YYEEEE.

V is TRBV9 and J is TRBJ2-7; D gene uncertain. The germline gives CDR1 SGDLS, CDR2 YYNGEE. With 4 bases removed from V and 4 bases from J, the gap between germline ends came to 15 bases. The CDR3 is 14 residues long. CDR3 DNA sequence: TGTGCCAGCAGCCCGACGGCAGGAAGATACGAGCAGTACTTC. Translating it yields CASSPTAGRYEQYF.

The chain employs TRBV28 and TRBJ1-3; perhaps TRBD1 as D (6 bases). The CDR3 is 15 amino acids. CDR1 is MDHEN, CDR2 SYDVKM, per germline. V was clipped by 6 bases and J by 2 bases, with 14 bases between them. CDR3 protein: CASRETGRAGNTIYF. The DNA for the CDR3 is TGTGCCAGCAGGGAAACAGGGAGGGCTGGAAACACCATATATTTT.

The chain combines TRBV10-3 with TRBJ2-1, with 11 positions matching TRBD1. The J segment lost 6 bases and the V segment lost 0 bases, leaving 7 bases of the junction unmatched. Germline V gene data show CDR1 as ENHRY and CDR2 as SYGVKD. This CDR3 is 17 amino acids long. In nucleotides, the CDR3 is TGTGCCATCAGTGAGTCTTCCGGGACAGGGGGACTCAATGAGCAGTTCTTC. As protein: CAISESSGTGGLNEQFF.

The CDR3 coding sequence is TGCGCCAGCAGTACTGCTAATTCACCCCTCCACTTT. Its translation: CASSTANSPLHF. This chain connects TRBV4-3 to TRBJ1-6, with D uncertain. The CDR3 has 12 amino acids. The ends were cut back, 6 bases at V and 6 bases at J, with 6 bases in the middle. Germline V lookup: CDR1 LGHNA, CDR2 YSLEER.

V usage is TRBV11-2 and J usage is TRBJ2-1; 7 bases align to TRBD2. This CDR3 spans 15 amino acids. The J segment lost 4 bases and the V segment lost 3 bases, leaving 6 bases of the junction unmatched. The germline V gene has CDR1 SGHAT and CDR2 FQNNGV. The CDR3 DNA is TGTGCCAGCAGCTTCTCGGGGGGAAGGTACAATGAGCAGTTCTTC. Translated: CASSFSGGRYNEQFF.

The chain links TRBV5-5 to TRBJ2-2; tentatively, D is TRBD1 (5 bases). This CDR3 has 13 residues. V lost 2 bases to trimming and J lost 6 bases, with 8 bases between them. CDR1 is SGHKS, CDR2 YYEKEE, per germline (reference sequence). CDR3 nucleotides: TGTGCCAGCAGCTTAAGGGGATCCGGGGAGCTGTTTTTT. This codes for CASSLRGSGELFF.

CDR3 sequence (DNA): TGTGCCAGCAGCTCCATCCCCCAAGAGACCCAGTACTTC. It specifies CASSSIPQETQYF. This chain connects TRBV5-5 to TRBJ2-5; D unresolved. Germline V lookup: CDR1 SGHKS, CDR2 YYEKEE (reference sequence). Between the trimmed V and J ends, which lost 3 bases and 1 base, there was a span of 7 bases. The CDR3 loop spans 13 amino acids.

The chain links TRBV4-2 to TRBJ2-2; 10 bases fit TRBD2. The V and J ends lost 4 bases and 4 bases, in that order; junction bases with no gene match: 6. Germline V lookup: CDR1 LGHNA, CDR2 YNFKEQ. The CDR3 runs 16 residues. Written as DNA, the CDR3 is TGTGCCAGCAGCCCAGAGCTAGCGGGGGTCACCGGGGAGCTGTTTTTT. This sequence encodes CASSPELAGVTGELFF.

V gene TRBV23-1 combines with J gene TRBJ2-5, with D possibly matching TRBD2 (5 bases). TRBV23-1 carries the ORF label, with uncertain function. The CDR3 spans 18 residues. V was cut by 5 bases and J by 4 bases, with 26 bases left in between. CDR3 bases: TGCGCCAGCAGTTCGCCGCCCACGGTACTAGAGGTGGCAGAGACCCAGTACTTC. Its translation is CASSSPPTVLEVAETQYF.

The V and J genes are TRBV27 and TRBJ1-5; perhaps TRBD1 as D (5 bases). CDR1 MNHEY and CDR2 SMNVEV come from the germline V gene (reference sequence). Trimming took 2 bases from V and 4 from J, leaving 9 bases between them. The CDR3 is made up of 14 amino acids. In DNA form, the CDR3 reads TGTGCCAGCAGTTTACACAGACAGAATCAGCCCCAGCATTTT. This codes for CASSLHRQNQPQHF.

This chain connects TRBV18 to TRBJ2-5, with 9 positions matching TRBD2. The CDR3 has 16 amino acids. Germline CDR1 KGHSH, CDR2 LQKENI. V lost 2 bases and J lost 5; bases outside the gene matches: 9. CDR3 sequence (DNA): TGTGCCAGCTCACCAGGGACTAGCACCAAGACGGAGACCCAGTACTTC. Translation: CASSPGTSTKTETQYF.

The chain uses TRBV5-6 and TRBJ1-1; unclear D gene. The V and J ends lost 3 bases and 11 bases respectively, with 17 bases between them. The germline gives CDR1 SGHDT, CDR2 YYEEEE. There are 13 residues in the CDR3. This chain's CDR3 is CASSSTDLRTAFF. In DNA form, the CDR3 reads TGTGCCAGCAGCTCAACCGATCTCCGGACTGCTTTCTTT.

The chain combines TRBV30 with TRBJ1-6, with TRBD1 matching 8 bases. This CDR3 is built from 13 residues. CDR1 and CDR2 from the germline V gene are GTSNPN and SVGIG (reference sequence). The junction had 2 bases not matched to a gene; V was cut back by 5 bases and J by 5 bases. The CDR3 sequence: CAWGTGDNSPLHF. CDR3 bases: TGTGCCTGGGGGACAGGAGATAATTCACCCCTCCACTTT.

The V call is TRBV7-6, the J call TRBJ1-2, with D possibly being TRBD1 (5 bases). The length of the CDR3 is 15 residues. Germline CDR1 SGHVS, CDR2 FNYEAQ. Trimming shortened V by 1 base and J by 4 bases, and 13 bases separated the two germline ends. In DNA form, the CDR3 reads TGTGCCAGCAGCTTAGTTCAGGGTTCAATCTATGGCTACACCTTC. It is translated as CASSLVQGSIYGYTF.

V and J are TRBV5-5 and TRBJ1-5; no reliable D call. The V gene's germline CDR1 is SGHKS and CDR2 YYEKEE (reference sequence). The CDR3 is 12 amino acids. V lost 2 bases and J 10 bases, leaving 10 bases between the germline ends. CDR3 DNA sequence: TGTGCCAGCAGCTTAATTCCAGGCCCCCAGCATTTT. Its translation is CASSLIPGPQHF.